This paragraph covers one TCR beta chain sequence. What it recognizes is unknown. One end of the junction is discordant with germline, which a read error may explain. The CDR3 is made up of 14 amino acids. Germline values: CDR1 SGHRS, CDR2 YFSETQ. The data derive from a study of T-cell memory formation after mild COVID-19. Overall study results and limits: Largely, contracting CD4+ clones fell within CM and EM, and contracting CD8+ clones within EMRA. Clonal second-wave expansions that peaked on day 37 had unconfirmed SARS-CoV-2 specificity. Prior to infection, memory already included some responding clones, suggesting cross-reactive memory joined.

UMIs and sample barcodes were carried by the TCR alpha and TCR beta cDNA libraries that 5'RACE produced using constant-segment primers. MiXCR, applied by TCRdb to the 5' RACE reads, yields one record per CDR3 protein. This sample has 55,000 to 70,000 distinct CDR3 sequences, with around 30% found just once. Sequences were obtained from PBMCs or a T cell subset sorted from them (not recorded which). The receptor's source is a man in his late teens or twenties who had mild COVID-19 (a few samples of this study predate the infection). Cell type and time point are not known. V and J are TRBV5-1 and TRBJ1-2; D is uncertain. CDR3 nucleotide sequence: TGCGCCAGCAGTTTGGTAGGAGGGAACTATGGCTACACCTTC. This encodes CASSLVGGNYGYTF.